This TCR beta chain was sequenced for a study of blood T cell repertoires in COVID-19. Turning to the study itself: T cells, B-cell-depleted T cells, or PBMCs supplied cDNA or gDNA.

TCRdb keeps only in-frame clones here, not all; method: immunoSEQ multiplex PCR. The top ten clones hold approximately 0.96% of a sample with 300,000 to 400,000 clones, roughly 90% of them seen once. Material: PBMCs or T cells enriched from blood (not recorded which). The TCR comes from a woman aged 25 to 39 with acute COVID-19.

CDR3 residues: CASRKAVAGGLSTDTQYF. Written as DNA, the CDR3 is TGTGCCAGCAGAAAAGCGGTAGCGGGGGGGCTAAGCACAGATACGCAGTATTTT. V is TRBV2 and J is TRBJ2-3, with 11 positions matching TRBD2. CDR3 size: 18 residues. CDR1 is SNHLY, CDR2 FYNNEI, per germline. With V trimmed by 6 bases and J by 0 bases, 11 bases remained unmatched.